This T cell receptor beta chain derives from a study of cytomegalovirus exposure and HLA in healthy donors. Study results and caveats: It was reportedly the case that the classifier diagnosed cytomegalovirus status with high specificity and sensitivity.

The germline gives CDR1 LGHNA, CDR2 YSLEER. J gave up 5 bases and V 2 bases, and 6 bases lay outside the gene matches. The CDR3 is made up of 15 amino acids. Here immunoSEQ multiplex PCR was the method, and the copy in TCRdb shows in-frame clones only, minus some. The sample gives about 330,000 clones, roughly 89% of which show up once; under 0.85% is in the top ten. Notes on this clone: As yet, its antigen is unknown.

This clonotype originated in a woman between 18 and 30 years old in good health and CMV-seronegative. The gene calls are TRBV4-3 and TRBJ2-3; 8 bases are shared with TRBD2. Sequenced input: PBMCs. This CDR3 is CASSQSGLAVDTQYF. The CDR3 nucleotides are TGCGCCAGCAGCCAATCCGGACTAGCAGTAGATACGCAGTATTTT.